The present TCR beta chain was sequenced within a study of blood T cell repertoires in COVID-19. On the study more broadly: There were acute and convalescent COVID-19 samples, and they came from the United States, Italy and Spain. T cells, B-cell-depleted T cells, or PBMCs supplied cDNA or gDNA.

The CDR3 is 14 residues long. V was shortened by 4 bases and J by 6 bases, with 15 bases between the two germline ends. Looked up from germline, CDR1 is MNHEY and CDR2 is SMNVEV (reference sequence). Under the authors' procedure: Quantification of nucleated cells was approximated via reference gene primer amplification. Data came from immunoSEQ multiplex PCR; TCRdb stores just in-frame clones and leaves some out. That table gives V, J and clone size, and the DNA gave D and trimming. The sample shows some 200,000 clones, approximately 80% of them seen only once. V usage is TRBV27 and J usage is TRBJ1-2; D not certain. The receptor comes from a human donor in a cohort sampled during active COVID-19. The sequenced sample consisted of peripheral blood. The CDR3 DNA sequence: TGTGCCAGCAGTTCCCTCTGGGCCACGAATGGCTACACCTTC. It encodes CASSSLWATNGYTF.